Described below is a single TCR beta chain sequence and its context. Its cognate antigen is unknown. This entry belongs to a study of CXCR3-negative and CXCR3-positive naive CD8 T cells. Naive CD8+ T cells had a CD45RO-CCR7+CD27+CD95- phenotype. Germline lookup yields CDR1 DFQATT and CDR2 SNEGSKA (reference sequence). This CDR3 has 13 amino acids. Through 5' RACE with UMI labels, the TRB cDNA libraries were prepared. For each CDR3 protein, TCRdb gives one entry from its re-call of the 5' RACE reads, without DNA. Its table records around 120,000 distinct CDR3 sequences. Study-wide results and caveats: TRB CDR3s of CXCR3-positive naive cells were more hydrophobic than those of CXCR3-negative naive cells.

This TCR was sampled from a human donor in good health. Some clones in this sample may be carry-over from other donors' samples. Material for sequencing was naive CXCR3+ CD8+ T cells from blood. Subset described: CD45RO-CCR7+CD27+CD95- naive CD8+ T cells expressing CXCR3 (TNR3+). This chain links TRBV20-1 with TRBJ2-3. The CDR3 spells CSARAGGTDTQYF.